Listed below are T cell receptor beta chains from one sample, sequenced in a study of identical twins. TCRdb reanalysed the 5' RACE reads using MiXCR and keeps one entry per CDR3 protein. The sample holds about 500,000 distinct CDR3 sequences, 13% to 15% seen once. This sample also belongs to another study, concerning yellow fever vaccine responses in identical twins.

Sequencing was performed on CD4+ T cells sorted from blood. These receptors all come from a woman aged 18-29 years in good health. The CDR3 runs from the conserved cysteine through the conserved F or W. D genes are given only for firm matches. Not every row has a clone size; where given, it reads once, few, many or a size class.

V gene	CDR3 length	D gene	J gene	clone size	CDR3 protein	CDR3 DNA
TRBV4-2	16	TRBD1	TRBJ2-1	NA	CASSQGGGQGFNEQFF	TGTGCCAGCAGCCAAGGGGGGGGACAGGGGTTCAACGAGCAGTTCTTC
TRBV6-1	14	NA	TRBJ2-7	NA	CASKFVPGSYEQYF	TGTGCCAGCAAATTCGTCCCTGGGAGCTACGAGCAGTACTTC
TRBV25-1	16	TRBD2	TRBJ2-3	NA	CASIGLAGGRADTQYF	TGTGCCAGCATCGGACTAGCGGGGGGCCGGGCAGATACGCAGTATTTT
TRBV7-9	15	NA	TRBJ1-2	few	CASSDYRTTMYGYTF	TGTGCCAGCAGCGACTACCGGACAACAATGTATGGCTACACCTTC
TRBV11-1	19	NA	TRBJ2-4	many	CASSLGLQTDNLAKNIQYF	TGTGCCAGCAGCTTAGGCCTCCAGACCGACAACTTAGCCAAAAACATTCAGTACTTC
TRBV10-3	14	TRBD1	TRBJ2-7	NA	CAISYTGTGLEQYF	TGTGCCATCAGTTATACCGGGACAGGGCTCGAGCAGTACTTC
TRBV3-1	16	TRBD2	TRBJ2-5	few	CASSPVASGGPETQYF	TGTGCCAGCAGCCCTGTGGCCAGCGGGGGTCCAGAGACCCAGTACTTC
TRBV30	13	TRBD1	TRBJ2-7	once	CAWSSTGAYEQYF	TGTGCCTGGAGTTCAACAGGGGCCTACGAGCAGTACTTC
TRBV20-1	14	TRBD1	TRBJ1-6	few	CSAPSDRKNSPLHF	TGCAGTGCCCCGTCGGACAGGAAGAATTCACCCCTCCACTTT
TRBV5-1	13	NA	TRBJ2-2	NA	CASSLFRTGELFF	TGCGCCAGCAGCTTGTTCCGCACCGGGGAGCTGTTTTTT
TRBV7-2	15	TRBD1	TRBJ2-1	NA	CASSLRQGAGNEQFF	TGTGCCAGCAGCTTAAGACAGGGGGCTGGGAATGAGCAGTTCTTC